This is a list of T cell receptor beta chains from one sample in a study of T cells in Graves' hyperthyroidism and ophthalmopathy. TCRdb passed the multiplex PCR reads through MiXCR, listing each CDR3 protein once. The table records 660,000 or so distinct CDR3 sequences, less than 25% of them present only once. The sequencing sample was made of blood. All receptors come from a young man with Graves' ophthalmopathy. Each CDR3 is given with its conserved first and last residue. The D gene is left open where the match is weak. Expanded clones get a size class; other rows say once, few or many, or leave the size out.

j_call d_call v_call clone_size cdr3_aa cdr3_nt
TRBJ2-7 NA TRBV7-9 NA CASSFSGRSNEQYF TGTGCCAGCAGCTTTTCCGGCAGGAGCAACGAGCAGTACTTC
TRBJ2-1 TRBD2 TRBV7-2 NA CASSPSRASGSYEQFF TGTGCCAGCAGCCCCAGTCGGGCTAGCGGGAGCTATGAGCAGTTCTTC
TRBJ2-2 TRBD2 TRBV4-2 few CASSQSPWREGTGELFF TGTGCCAGCAGCCAGAGCCCCTGGCGGGAGGGCACCGGGGAGCTGTTTTTT
TRBJ2-1 NA TRBV28 few CASSPRGQGAYNEQFF TGTGCCAGCAGCCCCCGGGGGCAGGGGGCCTACAATGAGCAGTTCTTC
TRBJ1-1 NA TRBV6-1 NA CASSEYGGVNTEAFF TGTGCCAGCAGTGAATATGGGGGGGTGAACACTGAAGCTTTCTTT
TRBJ1-2 NA TRBV29-1 few CSVEEVGEANYGYTF TGCAGCGTTGAAGAAGTAGGGGAAGCTAACTATGGCTACACCTTC
TRBJ2-2 TRBD2 TRBV7-2 many CASSYQTTSGRRGELFF TGTGCCAGCAGCTATCAAACCACTAGCGGGAGGAGGGGGGAGCTGTTTTTT
TRBJ2-3 NA TRBV6-2/TRBV6-3 NA CASTLVRSTDTQYF TGTGCCAGCACCCTCGTACGAAGCACAGATACGCAGTATTTT
TRBJ2-3 NA TRBV3-1 many CASSQDTVSAATQYF TGTGCCAGCAGCCAAGATACAGTTAGCGCAGCTACGCAGTATTTT
TRBJ1-4 TRBD1 TRBV12-3/TRBV12-4 NA CASSLQGAPEKLFF TGTGCCAGCAGCCTACAGGGGGCGCCTGAAAAACTGTTTTTT
TRBJ1-1 NA TRBV28 few CASEVGRMNTEAFF TGTGCCAGCGAGGTCGGCCGCATGAACACTGAAGCTTTCTTT
TRBJ1-1 NA TRBV28 many CASSTAGVITEAFF TGTGCCAGCAGTACTGCTGGGGTAATCACTGAAGCTTTCTTT
TRBJ2-7 TRBD1 TRBV11-2 many CASSLAWTGGISEQYF TGTGCCAGCAGCTTAGCCTGGACAGGGGGGATTTCCGAGCAGTACTTC